This TCR beta chain was identified during a study of T cells in Graves' hyperthyroidism and ophthalmopathy. Broader study findings: Ophthalmopathy stood apart from stable hyperthyroidism in a 13 V-J model.

Patients with uncontrolled infections, other autoimmune diseases, pregnancy or lactation were excluded. Diagnoses rested on clinical symptoms, serum thyroxine and TRAb, thyroid ultrasound and orbital computed tomography. PBMCs were collected from a roughly 9.7 ml volume of fresh peripheral blood. Researchers took RNA transcripts and amplified the TCR beta CDR3 regions from them. Initially, a first-round RT-PCR of the TCR CDR3 employed the HTBI primer set. One entry per CDR3 protein, called by TCRdb with MiXCR from the multiplex PCR reads. The repertoire holds around 500,000 distinct CDR3 sequences, about 16% seen once, with around 32% in the top ten. The CDR3 extends over 14 amino acids. V lost 6 bases, J lost 1 base, and 6 bases stayed unmatched. Germline V CDR1 and CDR2: DFQATT, SNEGSKA (reference sequence). This clonotype was seen repeatedly, ten times or more. Its antigen is not identified.

This sequence originates from a woman younger than 45 with Graves' ophthalmopathy. The gene calls are TRBV20-1 and TRBJ2-7, with 10 bases lining up with TRBD2. Sequences were obtained from blood. The DNA for the CDR3 is TGCAGTGCGTTATTAGCGGGAGGATCCTACGAGCAGTACTTC. Translation gives CSALLAGGSYEQYF.